Listed below are T cell receptor beta chains from one sample, sequenced in a study of spatial heterogeneity in lung cancer. MiXCR, run by TCRdb on the 5' RACE reads, gives a single entry per CDR3 protein. The sample records 9,000 to 10,000 distinct CDR3 sequences, under 6.5% being singletons. Sequenced material: lung tumor tissue, taken at surgery. Source of these receptors: a female donor with early-stage non-small cell lung cancer. Each CDR3 is given with its conserved first and last residue. D genes are given only for firm matches. A row's size may be missing; if present it is once, few, many or a size class.

J gene | clone size | V gene | CDR3 length | D gene | CDR3 DNA | CDR3 protein
TRBJ1-1 | many | TRBV29-1 | 11 | . | TGCAGCGTTGAGAAAGGGTCTGAAGCTTTCTTT | CSVEKGSEAFF
TRBJ1-6 | medium-sized | TRBV7-2 | 15 | TRBD1 | TGTGCCAGCAGCTCAGGGACAGGGTGGAATTCACCCCTCCACTTT | CASSSGTGWNSPLHF
TRBJ2-5 | few | TRBV12-3/TRBV12-4 | 13 | . | TGTGCCAGCAGTTTACAAATCGGGGAGACCCAGTACTTC | CASSLQIGETQYF
TRBJ1-1 | many | TRBV9 | 13 | . | TGTGCCAGCAGCGTCGACGGGGAGCCCGAAGCTTTCTTT | CASSVDGEPEAFF
TRBJ2-3 | . | TRBV20-1 | 14 | TRBD2 | TGCAGTGCTCGACTAGCGGGAGGCACAGATACGCAGTATTTT | CSARLAGGTDTQYF
TRBJ1-2 | . | TRBV19 | 12 | . | TGTGCCAGTAGGTACACAGGCTATGGCTACACCTTC | CASRYTGYGYTF
TRBJ2-1 | medium-sized | TRBV7-3 | 15 | . | TGTGCCAGCAGCTTTCGCCAGGGTTTGGCCGATGAGCAGTTCTTC | CASSFRQGLADEQFF
TRBJ2-1 | medium-sized | TRBV25-1 | 16 | TRBD2 | TGTGCCAGCAGTGAAACGCGACGGGGGGGTTACAATGAGCAGTTCTTC | CASSETRRGGYNEQFF
TRBJ2-2 | . | TRBV24-1 | 15 | . | TGTGCCACCAGTGATTTGGTGGGTCCCACCGGGGAGCTGTTTTTT | CATSDLVGPTGELFF
TRBJ2-1 | few | TRBV12-3/TRBV12-4 | 12 | TRBD2 | TGTGCCAGCAGTTTAGGGGGGACTATTCAGTTCTTC | CASSLGGTIQFF
TRBJ2-1 | many | TRBV4-2 | 15 | . | TGTGCCAGCAGCCAAGAGCTCGGGACGACTAATGAGCAGTTCTTC | CASSQELGTTNEQFF
TRBJ1-6 | medium-sized | TRBV16 | 15 | TRBD1 | TGTGCCAGCAGCGCAAGCCCAGGGGGAAATTCACCCCTCCACTTT | CASSASPGGNSPLHF
TRBJ2-1 | many | TRBV11-3 | 15 | . | TGTGCCAGCAGCCTAACAGGGCTCGCCTACAATGAGCAGTTCTTC | CASSLTGLAYNEQFF
TRBJ2-1 | few | TRBV20-1 | 13 | TRBD2 | TGCAGTGCTAGTAAGGTCGTAGCGGGAGAGCAGTTCTTC | CSASKVVAGEQFF
TRBJ1-1 | few | TRBV9 | 14 | . | TGTGCCAGCAGCGTCGAAACTATGAACACTGAAGCTTTCTTT | CASSVETMNTEAFF
TRBJ2-3 | . | TRBV2 | 12 | . | TGTGCCAGCAGTCGGAGTACAGATACGCAGTATTTT | CASSRSTDTQYF
TRBJ2-5 | medium-sized | TRBV20-1 | 11 | . | TGCAGTGCGCAGGGCCAAGAGACCCAGTACTTC | CSAQGQETQYF
TRBJ2-1 | many | TRBV9 | 15 | TRBD2 | TGTGCCAGCAGCCCGACTAGCGGGAGAACAAATGAGCAGTTCTTC | CASSPTSGRTNEQFF
TRBJ1-6 | . | TRBV20-1 | 13 | . | TGCAGTGCTCAGCTCACCTATAATTCACCCCTCCACTTT | CSAQLTYNSPLHF
TRBJ2-1 | . | TRBV30 | 12 | TRBD2 | TGTGCCTGGAGACTAGCGGGAGGTGGGCAGTTCTTC | CAWRLAGGGQFF
TRBJ1-1 | many | TRBV6-5 | 15 | . | TGTGCCAGCCTCGTGGTGAGGGGACGGGACACTGAAGCTTTCTTT | CASLVVRGRDTEAFF
TRBJ1-2 | few | TRBV5-6 | 13 | . | TGTGCCAGCACAACAATCTCCCTCGCGGGCTACACCTTC | CASTTISLAGYTF
TRBJ1-4 | many | TRBV11-2 | 14 | . | TGTGCCAGCAGCACTGGGACGGGTAATGAAAAACTGTTTTTT | CASSTGTGNEKLFF
TRBJ1-4 | . | TRBV7-2 | 15 | TRBD1 | TGTGCCAGCAGCTTAGTCGTGGGACAGGGTGAAAAACTGTTTTTT | CASSLVVGQGEKLFF
TRBJ2-5 | . | TRBV7-2 | 15 | TRBD2 | TGTGCCAGCAGCAGCGGGACTAGCGGGAGACAGACCCAGTACTTC | CASSSGTSGRQTQYF
TRBJ2-3 | few | TRBV6-5 | 15 | TRBD1 | TGTGCCAGCAGTTACGGGACAGGGACCTCAGATACGCAGTATTTT | CASSYGTGTSDTQYF
TRBJ2-3 | . | TRBV6-2/TRBV6-3 | 14 | . | TGTGCCAGCAGTTACCCCGACGATAGTATTACGCAGTATTTT | CASSYPDDSITQYF
TRBJ1-3 | medium-sized | TRBV12-3/TRBV12-4 | 13 | TRBD1 | TGTGCCACGCGGGACAGGGTTGGAAACACCATATATTTT | CATRDRVGNTIYF
TRBJ1-2 | many | TRBV20-1 | 13 | TRBD1 | TGCAGTGCTAGTAGTACAGGGGACACTGGCTACACCTTC | CSASSTGDTGYTF
TRBJ1-4 | . | TRBV6-5 | 15 | TRBD1 | TGTGCCAGCAGAGCTAACAGGGACAGAAGTGAAAAACTGTTTTTT | CASRANRDRSEKLFF
TRBJ1-2 | . | TRBV28 | 14 | . | TGTGCCAGCATATTCAGGGGACAAACCTATGGCTACACCTTC | CASIFRGQTYGYTF
TRBJ2-5 | many | TRBV28 | 13 | . | TGTGCCAGCAGTTTGCTCAACCAAGAGACCCAGTACTTC | CASSLLNQETQYF
TRBJ2-2 | many | TRBV5-1 | 13 | . | TGCGCCAGCAGCGGGACTGACACCGGGGAGCTGTTTTTT | CASSGTDTGELFF
TRBJ1-5 | many | TRBV9 | 14 | TRBD1 | TGTGCCAGCAGCGAATACCAGGGGGGTCAGCCCCAGCATTTT | CASSEYQGGQPQHF
TRBJ1-2 | medium-sized | TRBV3-1 | 13 | . | TGTGCCAGCAGCCAGTTGACAGCGGATGGCTACACCTTC | CASSQLTADGYTF
TRBJ2-3 | many | TRBV7-3 | 14 | . | TGTGCCAGCAGCGGGATAGCCCACACAGATACGCAGTATTTT | CASSGIAHTDTQYF
TRBJ2-1 | many | TRBV27 | 16 | . | TGTGCCAGCAGTTTATTGTCCCGGACAGTCTACAATGAGCAGTTCTTC | CASSLLSRTVYNEQFF
TRBJ2-7 | many | TRBV27 | 13 | TRBD2 | TGTGCCAGCAGGGGACTAGCGGGAGCTGAGCAGTACTTC | CASRGLAGAEQYF
TRBJ2-3 | medium-sized | TRBV20-1 | 14 | TRBD1 | TGCAGTGCTAAGGGGGCCGCGGGCCAAGGGACGCAGTATTTT | CSAKGAAGQGTQYF
TRBJ2-3 | few | TRBV20-1 | 16 | TRBD2 | TGCAGTGCCCAAGGCGCTAGCGGTTCCAACACAGATACGCAGTATTTT | CSAQGASGSNTDTQYF
TRBJ2-7 | many | TRBV6-1 | 17 | . | TGTGCCAGCAGTGAAGTATATGGAGTGGGAACCACCTACGAGCAGTACTTC | CASSEVYGVGTTYEQYF
TRBJ1-1 | few | TRBV4-3 | 14 | TRBD1 | TGCGCCAGCAGCCAGACAGGGTTGAACACTGAAGCTTTCTTT | CASSQTGLNTEAFF
TRBJ1-4 | few | TRBV18 | 18 | . | TGTGCCAGCTCAATTATCGTCGGGGCAATTGCAACTAATGAAAAACTGTTTTTT | CASSIIVGAIATNEKLFF
TRBJ2-7 | many | TRBV28 | 11 | . | TGTGCCAGTTCAGGGGCCTACGAGCAGTACTTC | CASSGAYEQYF
TRBJ1-2 | medium-sized | TRBV28 | 15 | TRBD1 | TGTGCCAGCAGTCCCGGGGCAGGGGGCGTTGATGGCTACACCTTC | CASSPGAGGVDGYTF
TRBJ1-1 | many | TRBV5-1 | 14 | . | TGCGCCAGCAGCAGTCAAAAACCCCAAGATGAAGCTTTCTTT | CASSSQKPQDEAFF
TRBJ1-5 | medium-sized | TRBV27 | 13 | . | TGTGCCAGCAGTCCAAGCTGGGATCAGCCCCAGCATTTT | CASSPSWDQPQHF
TRBJ1-5 | few | TRBV5-1 | 14 | . | TGCGCCAGCAGCTTAGGGGGGAGCAATCAGCCCCAGCATTTT | CASSLGGSNQPQHF
TRBJ1-1 | few | TRBV27 | 13 | . | TGTGCCAGCAGACCCGCCCTGAACACTGAAGCTTTCTTT | CASRPALNTEAFF